The 26 T cell receptor beta chains below were found in one sample sequenced in a study of T-cell memory formation after mild COVID-19. TCRdb used MiXCR to reprocess the 5' RACE reads, holding one entry per CDR3 protein. The sample includes over 50,000 distinct CDR3 sequences, approximately 9.1% of them seen just once. Sequencing was done on a sample of PBMCs or a T cell subset sorted from them (not recorded which). The receptors were sampled from an adult woman who had mild COVID-19 (a few samples of this study predate the infection). Cell type and time point are not known.

In its sample, this clonotype was seen many times. The chain links TRBV5-5 to TRBJ1-1, with D hard to call. CDR1 SGHKS and CDR2 YYEKEE come from the germline V gene (reference sequence). CDR3 length equals 13 residues. Trimming stripped 0 bases from V and 9 bases from J, with 12 bases between. The CDR3 reads CASSLGWDQKAFF. The CDR3 DNA reads as TGTGCCAGCAGCTTGGGGTGGGATCAGAAAGCTTTCTTT.

The sample holds many counts of this clonotype. The chain recombines TRBV12-3 or TRBV12-4 with TRBJ2-1; D perhaps matches TRBD1 (6 bases). Trimming stripped 3 bases from V and 5 bases from J, with 17 bases between. The CDR3 contains 16 residues. CDR3 nucleotides: TGTGCCAGCAGTTTCTCTCAGGGGCACGGTAACAATGAGCAGTTCTTC. Translation gives CASSFSQGHGNNEQFF.

Concerning this clonotype itself: One end of the junction fails to match germline, which may point to a read error. This chain uses TRBV5-1 with TRBJ1-2; TRBD1 matches 11 bases. This CDR3 has 15 amino acids. CDR1 and CDR2 (germline): SGHRS, YFSETQ. The CDR3 spells CARSLGTGGGYGYTF. The CDR3 DNA follows: TGCGCCAGAAGCTTGGGGACAGGGGGTGGCTATGGCTACACCTTC.

There are many counts of this clonotype. This chain's CDR3 is CASRAASGRADTQYF. The DNA of the CDR3 is TGTGCCAGTAGAGCGGCTAGCGGGAGAGCAGATACGCAGTATTTT. The chain carries TRBV19 and TRBJ2-3; 10 bases map to TRBD2. Germline V gene lookup returns CDR1 LNHDA and CDR2 SQIVND (reference sequence). Germline trimming cut 6 bases from V and 4 bases from J; bases unmatched to any gene: 7. The CDR3 spans 15 residues.

This clonotype occurred many times. The rearrangement links TRBV24-1 to TRBJ2-1, with 12 bases aligning to TRBD2. Losses at the gene ends were 4 bases for V and 9 bases for J; bases not matched to a gene: 12. This CDR3 region has 17 residues. CDR1 KGHDR and CDR2 SFDVKD come from the germline V gene. The CDR3 coding sequence is TGTGCCACCAGTGACCACCTGACTAGCGGGGGAAGTACTGAGCAGTTCTTC. Its translation is CATSDHLTSGGSTEQFF.

This clonotype was seen a few times. The CDR3 reads CASGGTSGINEQFF. Here the CDR3 DNA reads TGTGCCAGCGGAGGGACTAGCGGGATCAATGAGCAGTTCTTC. This chain uses TRBV2 with TRBJ2-1, with 13 bases that match TRBD2. CDR1 SNHLY and CDR2 FYNNEI come from the germline V gene. J lost 6 bases, V lost 8 bases, and 4 bases had no gene match. There are 14 residues in the CDR3.

This clonotype appeared many times. The chain combines TRBV10-3 with TRBJ2-3, with TRBD1 matching 8 bases. The CDR3 is 14 amino acids. Germline V gene data show CDR1 as ENHRY and CDR2 as SYGVKD. V was clipped by 0 bases and J by 5 bases; unmatched bases: 1. This chain's CDR3 is CAISESTGGDTQYF. The CDR3 region has the DNA TGTGCCATCAGTGAGTCAACAGGGGGAGATACGCAGTATTTT.

The rearrangement uses TRBV2 and TRBJ1-5; 9 bases map to TRBD1. The CDR3 has 15 amino acids. Germline trimming cut 6 bases from V and 1 base from J; bases unmatched to any gene: 4. Germline V CDR1 and CDR2: SNHLY, FYNNEI. Written as DNA, the CDR3 is TGTGCCAGCAGCGACAGGGGGTTAAGCAATCAGCCCCAGCATTTT. This gives the protein CASSDRGLSNQPQHF.

This clonotype was seen ten or more times. The chain employs TRBV24-1 and TRBJ2-5, with D possibly matching TRBD2 (6 bases). Trimming took off 3 bases at V and 2 bases at J, with 12 bases between the two ends. The germline V gene has CDR1 KGHDR and CDR2 SFDVKD. The CDR3 is 15 residues long. CDR3 region: CATSDPRGPQETQYF. The CDR3 DNA follows: TGTGCCACCAGTGATCCGCGGGGACCTCAAGAGACCCAGTACTTC.

This clonotype was counted only a few times. This chain uses TRBV15 with TRBJ2-1; possible D gene TRBD1, 6 bases. Germline CDR1 LNHNV, CDR2 YYDKDF (reference sequence). Trimming took off 11 bases at V and 2 bases at J, with 19 bases between the two ends. This CDR3 is built from 15 residues. The CDR3 protein is CARMRDTGTYNEQFF. The CDR3 nucleotides are TGTGCCCGGATGAGGGACACGGGCACCTACAATGAGCAGTTCTTC. Combining the CDR3 with reference TRBV15 and TRBJ2-1 gives the whole variable domain DAMVIQNPRYQVTQFGKPVTLSCSQTLNHNVMYWYQQKSSQAPKLLFHYYDKDFNNEADTPDNFQSRRPNTSFCFLDIRSPGLGDTAMYLCARMRDTGTYNEQFFGPGTRLTVL.

At least ten counts were recorded for this clonotype. V is TRBV6-2 or TRBV6-3 and J is TRBJ2-5, with D perhaps TRBD2 (6 bases). The germline gives CDR1 MNHEY, CDR2 SVGEGT. The CDR3 is made up of 14 amino acids. Trimming cost V 4 bases and J 4 bases, with 13 bases left between them. Here the CDR3 DNA reads TGTGCCAGCAGTTCAATCAGGAGGGCAGAGACCCAGTACTTC. This encodes CASSSIRRAETQYF.

This clonotype was observed a handful of times. The rearrangement joins TRBV7-9 to TRBJ2-7; TRBD1 agrees at 9 bases. The CDR3 totals 16 residues. Germline trimming cut 0 bases from V and 6 bases from J; bases unmatched to any gene: 9. CDR1 is SEHNR and CDR2 is FQNEAQ in the germline V gene (reference sequence). CDR3 loop: CASSLASGTGSGEQYF. In DNA form, the CDR3 reads TGTGCCAGCAGCTTAGCATCCGGGACAGGGTCGGGCGAGCAGTACTTC.

This chain connects TRBV30 to TRBJ2-2; 7 bases are shared with TRBD1. The germline gives CDR1 GTSNPN, CDR2 SVGIG (reference sequence). The CDR3 runs 15 residues. V lost 0 bases to trimming and J lost 7 bases; unmatched junction nucleotides: 8. CDR3 in DNA: TGTGCCTGGAGTGTAGACAGGGTGTATATCGGGGAGCTGTTTTTT. It codes for CAWSVDRVYIGELFF.

In DNA, the CDR3 is TGTGCCAGCAGCCAAGTGGGACAGGGTTACACTGAAGCTTTCTTT. It translates to CASSQVGQGYTEAFF. The chain is built from TRBV3-1 and TRBJ1-1; TRBD1 aligns across 9 bases. CDR1 and CDR2 from the germline V gene are LGHDT and YNNKEL (reference sequence). The CDR3 is made up of 15 amino acids. Trimming cost V 1 base and J 3 bases; bases outside gene matches: 3.

The CDR3 loop reads CASSLWGIVDGYTF. In DNA form, the CDR3 reads TGTGCCAGCAGCTTATGGGGGATTGTGGATGGCTACACCTTC. J is TRBJ1-2 and V is TRBV5-6, with D tentatively TRBD1 (5 bases). The CDR3 length is 14 residues. Looked up from germline, CDR1 is SGHDT and CDR2 is YYEEEE. V shed 2 bases and J shed 6 bases, with 14 bases lying between them. The whole variable domain, filled in from reference TRBV5-6 and TRBJ1-2, reads DAGVTQSPTHLIKTRGQQVTLRCSPKSGHDTVSWYQQALGQGPQFIFQYYEEEERQRGNFPDRFSGHQFPNYSSELNVNALLLGDSALYLCASSLWGIVDGYTFGSGTRLTVV.

The chain combines TRBV12-3 or TRBV12-4 with TRBJ2-7; 9 bases are a match to TRBD1. The CDR3 extends over 15 amino acids. J was trimmed by 0 bases and V by 5 bases; bases with no gene match: 5. Written as DNA, the CDR3 is TGTGCCAGCAGTCACGGACAGGGGCCCTCCTACGAGCAGTACTTC. Translation: CASSHGQGPSYEQYF.

This clonotype was observed at least ten times. The chain joins TRBV12-3 or TRBV12-4 to TRBJ2-5; D is uncertain. The CDR3 runs to 12 residues. V lost 1 base, J lost 1 base, and 1 base lay in between. CDR3 sequence (DNA): TGTGCCAGCAGTTTAGGCCAAGAGACCCAGTACTTC. This codes for CASSLGQETQYF.

This clonotype was recorded once. A much more abundant neighbour one base away suggests this may be a read error. J is TRBJ2-1 and V is TRBV20-1, with a tentative D call TRBD2 (5 bases). The CDR3 totals 13 residues. Germline CDR1 is DFQATT and CDR2 is SNEGSKA (reference sequence). The CDR3 region has the DNA TGCAGTGCGGCGGGCAGCTCCTACAATGAGAAGTTCTTC. It codes for CSAAGSSYNEKFF.

This sequence joins TRBV5-1 and TRBJ2-3; 7 positions agree with TRBD1. With V trimmed by 0 bases and J by 6 bases, 4 bases remained unmatched. The V gene's germline CDR1 is SGHRS and CDR2 YFSETQ. The CDR3 runs 14 residues. CDR3 loop: CASSLEGAGDTQYF. The CDR3 nucleotides are TGCGCCAGCAGCTTGGAGGGGGCTGGGGATACGCAGTATTTT.

Sample share makes this clonotype medium-sized. This chain uses TRBV7-2 with TRBJ2-7, with D uncertain. Germline V gene sequence: CDR1 SGHTA, CDR2 FQGNSA. This CDR3 spans 15 amino acids. Between the trimmed V and J ends, which lost 3 bases and 4 bases, there was a span of 16 bases. CDR3 sequence reads: CASSFANSGPYEQYF. CDR3 nucleotide sequence: TGTGCCAGCAGCTTCGCTAATTCAGGACCTTACGAGCAGTACTTC.

In its sample, this clonotype was seen a few times. The rearrangement uses TRBV6-6 and TRBJ2-7; a possible D gene is TRBD1 (6 bases). CDR1 and CDR2 from the germline V gene are MNHNY and SVGAGI (reference sequence). V was pared by 4 bases and J by 1 base, with 17 bases between. This CDR3 contains 16 residues. DNA of the CDR3: TGTGCCAGCAGTTCGACGAAGGGACAAAATTCCTACGAGCAGTACTTC. Translating gives CASSSTKGQNSYEQYF.

This clonotype was found many times. V is TRBV29-1 and J is TRBJ2-3, with D hard to call. Germline V gene lookup returns CDR1 SQVTM and CDR2 ANQGSEA. CDR3 size: 15 residues. The germline V and J ends were trimmed by 3 bases and 2 bases, with 15 bases remaining between them. CDR3 amino acids: CSVDSSEGNTDTQYF. The DNA for the CDR3 is TGCAGCGTTGACTCGAGCGAAGGGAACACAGATACGCAGTATTTT.

The rearrangement uses TRBV6-5 and TRBJ2-1; D might be TRBD1 or TRBD2, each matching 5 bases. CDR1 and CDR2 (germline): MNHEY, SVGAGI. Trimming pared 1 base from V and 5 bases from J, leaving 12 bases between. The CDR3 is 15 residues long. The CDR3 loop reads CASSYWNGAHNEQFF. The CDR3 coding sequence is TGTGCCAGCAGTTACTGGAACGGGGCCCACAATGAGCAGTTCTTC.

V gene TRBV6-1 combines with J gene TRBJ2-1, with 8 positions matching TRBD2. The CDR3 extends over 15 amino acids. Germline CDR1 is MNHNS and CDR2 is SASEGT. The V and J ends lost 3 bases and 8 bases, in that order; junction bases with no gene match: 9. The CDR3 nucleotides are TGTGCCAGCAGTGACATGTCGGGGGGGCCGGATGAGCAGTTCTTC. Translating gives CASSDMSGGPDEQFF.

This chain connects TRBV24-1 to TRBJ1-1; 7 bases are a match to TRBD1. Germline lookup yields CDR1 KGHDR and CDR2 SFDVKD. V lost 3 bases, J lost 5 bases, and 2 bases stayed unmatched. The CDR3 contains 13 residues. The CDR3 DNA follows: TGTGCCACCAGTGATCTGACAGGGACTGAAGCTTTCTTT. It specifies CATSDLTGTEAFF.

This clonotype was counted between two and nine times. The V and J genes are TRBV7-9 and TRBJ2-7; 11 bases map to TRBD2. CDR1 and CDR2 from the germline V gene are SEHNR and FQNEAQ (reference sequence). This CDR3 comprises 18 residues. The J segment lost 11 bases and the V segment lost 4 bases, leaving 22 bases of the junction unmatched. CDR3 in DNA: TGTGCCAGCAGCTCCTCTGGACTAGCGGGTGGGAGGAATAGCGTGGAGTACTTC. It yields the protein CASSSSGLAGGRNSVEYF.